A single sample gave rise to the 5 T cell receptor beta chains below, sequenced in a study of shared clonotypes between healthy human individuals. Produced via immunoSEQ multiplex PCR; TCRdb's table is partial and in-frame only. The table lists roughly 850,000 clones, 96% of them singletons, with about 0.21% in the top ten. As defined, naive CD8 cells were CD45RO-negative and positively selected for CCR7, with terminally differentiated effector memory CD45RA+ cells excluded. Material: naive CD8+ T cells sorted from blood. The receptors shown here come from a man under 40 in good health.

The J gene is TRBJ1-1, the V gene TRBV19; the match to TRBD1 covers 9 bases. This CDR3 is 17 amino acids long. The trim removed 0 bases at V and 8 bases at J, leaving 13 bases unmatched. Germline loops: CDR1 LNHDA, CDR2 SQIVND (reference sequence). CDR3 DNA: TGTGCCAGTAGTATAGAAATTGGGACAGGGATAAAAATCGAAGCTTTCTTT. Translation: CASSIEIGTGIKIEAFF.

The J gene is TRBJ2-7, the V gene TRBV28, with D possibly being TRBD1 (6 bases). Between the trimmed V and J ends, which lost 5 bases and 2 bases, there was a span of 10 bases. CDR3 length: 13 residues. Per germline, CDR1 MDHEN and CDR2 SYDVKM. CDR3 nucleotides: TGTGCCAGCAGTCCCAGGGGCCCCTACGAGCAGTACTTC. This encodes CASSPRGPYEQYF.

The rearrangement uses TRBV4-1 and TRBJ2-3; the match to TRBD2 covers 10 bases. Germline CDR1 and CDR2: MGHRA and YSYEKL. The CDR3 covers 19 residues. V trimming: 3 bases; J trimming: 0 bases; junction bases outside the gene matches: 12. CDR3: CASSQETTTSGQSTDTQYF. As DNA, the CDR3 is TGCGCCAGCAGCCAGGAAACTACGACTAGCGGGCAAAGCACAGATACGCAGTATTTT.

The chain recombines TRBV5-8 with TRBJ2-3; D not resolved. The CDR3 contains 14 residues. Germline CDR1 and CDR2: SGHTS and YDEGEE. Trimming cost V 5 bases and J 6 bases, with 16 bases left between them. Here the CDR3 DNA reads TGTGCCAGCAGTCCTTGGCCCGGGTCTGATACGCAGTATTTT. Translating gives CASSPWPGSDTQYF.

This chain uses TRBV4-1 with TRBJ2-1; maybe TRBD2 (6 bases). Trimming took 3 bases from V and 8 from J, leaving 11 bases between them. The CDR3 runs to 13 residues. Per the germline V gene, CDR1 is MGHRA and CDR2 is YSYEKL. The CDR3 nucleotides are TGCGCCAGCAGCCAGCGGGACCACGATGAGCAGTTCTTC. It translates to CASSQRDHDEQFF.